Sequencing of this T cell receptor (beta chain) was carried out in a study of blood T cell repertoires in COVID-19 (dated by TCRdb to the early 2020s). Regarding the study in general: Samples covering the acute and convalescent phases of COVID-19 were provided by collaborators in the United States, Italy and Spain. The prospective study material was composed of cDNA or gDNA derived from T cells, B-cell-depleted T cells, or PBMCs. Subjects who had been exposed to COVID-19, were actively infected with it, or had recovered from it provided the deeply sampled blood TCRbeta repertoires that made up the dataset. Sample metadata almost always included a de-identified subject ID, COVID-19 status, age in years and sex. The samples were drawn from the first 160 participants of the ongoing ImmuneRACE study and from over 950 subjects provided by 6 global collaborators. A freely available public database, intended as a resource for researchers studying the immune response to SARS-CoV-2, is where the repertoires were released. Where HLA class I and class II types were available, the types were taken from metadata supplied by the sample provider, not from assay-based typing. Beyond this particular receptor, the publication reports: The amount of clinical and demographic metadata varied by source and participant and was provided uncurated.

As for this clone: What antigen it recognizes has not been identified. No base qualities exist here, and no much larger clone lies one base off it.

Participants in the prospective study were aged about 18 to 95 years, lived in some 24 United States geographic areas, and enrolled through a virtual design. In the prospective study, participants were assigned to cohorts based on the clinical history participants reported in a screening survey and a study questionnaire. ImmuneRACE Cohort 3 recovered participants were defined by two consecutive negative NP/OP PCR tests, healthcare professional clearance, or symptom resolution. In the prospective study, mobile phlebotomists collected whole blood, serum and a nasopharyngeal or oropharyngeal swab from each participant. Over an approximately two-month period, participants in the prospective study had the option of providing additional blood draws and questionnaires. Prospective study blood samples were shipped either frozen or at room temperature before DNA extraction. From cysteine to phenylalanine, the CDR3 is 15 amino acids long. Only the CDR3 part of the read is kept: 45 bases, read in frame from the first base. V and J are trimmed by 5 bases and 3 bases, and the gene matches miss 4 bases of the junction. The germline V gene encodes CDR1 SGHRS and CDR2 YFSETQ.

TCRbeta CDR3 regions were amplified from genomic DNA using the immunoSEQ Assay, a bias-controlled multiplex PCR. As for the authors' bioinformatics: The number of nucleated cells in each sample was estimated by amplification of reference gene primers within the assay. Sequence reads were collapsed and filtered to measure the absolute abundance of every unique TCRbeta CDR3 rearrangement. Productive Simpson clonality was computed per sample as the square root of Simpson's diversity index over productive rearrangements. This immuneACCESS table, as held by TCRdb, lists in-frame sequences with V and J called but not all clones. Of the missing ones, under half trace to an unresolved V gene in checked studies; the others have no known cause. V and J calls and clone size are given by that table; D and trimming were obtained from the DNA. In this sample the table shows around 300,000 clones, less than 90% of which occur a single time. The ten largest make up less than 3% of the sample.

The sequence joins TRBV5-1 to TRBJ2-1; 11 bases in the junction line up with TRBD2. The specimen was PBMCs or T cells enriched from blood (not recorded which). This TCR was recovered from a woman aged 45-65 years who had recovered from COVID-19. The CDR3 corresponds to CASSGTSGHYNEQFF. The nucleotide sequence is given as TGCGCCAGCAGTGGGACTAGCGGTCACTACAATGAGCAGTTCTTC.